This T cell receptor beta chain derives from a study of control samples from healthy donors and cancer patients. Germline loops: CDR1 SGHKS, CDR2 YYEKEE (reference sequence). This CDR3 has 14 amino acids. The V and J ends lost 4 bases and 8 bases, in that order; junction bases with no gene match: 9. Sequenced by immunoSEQ multiplex PCR; TCRdb stores in-frame clones only, minus some. The sample lists approximately 94,000 clones, 86% occurring once. This clone appeared once. The receptor's source is a woman between 45 and 60 years old in good health. The chain carries TRBV5-5 and TRBJ1-2; 9 positions agree with TRBD1. Sequences were obtained from blood. This CDR3 reads CASSPQQGARGYTF. CDR3 coding DNA: TGTGCCAGCAGCCCCCAACAGGGGGCAAGGGGCTACACCTTC.